This T cell receptor (beta chain) was documented in a study of cytotoxic CD8 clonotypes in ibrutinib-treated CLL. In the study overall: Responses: around 24 partial, 2 complete; after median approximately 70 months, about 14 stayed remitted, approximately twelve progressed.

Some clones are missing from TCRdb's copy, which holds only in-frame ones; the method was immunoSEQ multiplex PCR. The data hold some 28,000 clones, with 62% observed a single time. The study, taken as a whole, reports: T-cell clonality at baseline went above that of age-matched healthy donors and rose and fell with circulating CD8+ T-cell counts. Rare overall, public clonotypes shrank or held steady under therapy.

The CDR3 sequence is 15 residues long. The V segment lost 4 bases and the J segment 0 bases; nucleotides outside the gene matches: 2. From germline, CDR1 is MNHNS and CDR2 SASEGT. About this clone: Its antigen is unknown.

The sample here was PBMCs, taken before ibrutinib treatment. The chain couples TRBV6-1 to TRBJ2-7; 11 nucleotides align to TRBD1. This receptor was obtained from a human donor with chronic lymphocytic leukemia. The CDR3 reads CASSAGTGGSYEQYF. The DNA of the CDR3 is TGTGCCAGCAGTGCCGGGACAGGGGGCTCCTACGAGCAGTACTTC.